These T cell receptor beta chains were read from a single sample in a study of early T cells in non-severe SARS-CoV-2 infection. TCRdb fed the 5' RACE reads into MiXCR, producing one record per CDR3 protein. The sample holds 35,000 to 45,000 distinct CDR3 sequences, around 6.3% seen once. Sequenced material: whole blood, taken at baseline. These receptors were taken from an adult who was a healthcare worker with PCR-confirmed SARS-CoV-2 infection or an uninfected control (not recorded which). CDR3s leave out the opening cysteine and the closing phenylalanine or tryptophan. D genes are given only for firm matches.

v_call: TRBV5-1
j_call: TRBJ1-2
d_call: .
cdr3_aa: ASSLATGKGYGYT

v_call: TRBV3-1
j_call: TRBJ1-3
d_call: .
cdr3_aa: ASSQDPGYTIY

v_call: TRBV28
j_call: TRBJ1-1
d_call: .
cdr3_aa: ASSLPGQSRGTEAF

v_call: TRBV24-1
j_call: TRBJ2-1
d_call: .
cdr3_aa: ATSRAERYNEQF

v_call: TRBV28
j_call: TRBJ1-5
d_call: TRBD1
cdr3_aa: ASSPGTGYLGNQPQH

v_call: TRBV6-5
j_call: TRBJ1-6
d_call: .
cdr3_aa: ASSRTVQNSPLH

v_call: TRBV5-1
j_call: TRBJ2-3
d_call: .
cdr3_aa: ASSLAELDTQY

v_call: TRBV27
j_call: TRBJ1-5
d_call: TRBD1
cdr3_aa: ASSPILDRVADQPQH

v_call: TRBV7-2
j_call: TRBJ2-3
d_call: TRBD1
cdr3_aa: ASSPGTGRVGTQY

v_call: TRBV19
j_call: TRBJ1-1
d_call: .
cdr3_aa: ASSISQGGTEAF

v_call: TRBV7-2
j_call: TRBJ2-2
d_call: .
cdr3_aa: ASSFSRGPTGELF

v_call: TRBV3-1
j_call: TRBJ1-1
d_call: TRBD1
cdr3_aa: ASSPGNRGHVEAF

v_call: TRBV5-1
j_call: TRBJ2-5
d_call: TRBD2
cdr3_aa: ASSFSSGGQQETQY

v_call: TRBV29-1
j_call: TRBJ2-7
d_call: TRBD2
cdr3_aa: SVGLAGARYEQY

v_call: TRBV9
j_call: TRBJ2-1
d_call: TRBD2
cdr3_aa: ASSSRTSGDEQF

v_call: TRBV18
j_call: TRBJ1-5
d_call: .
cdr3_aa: ASSPGAGNQPQH

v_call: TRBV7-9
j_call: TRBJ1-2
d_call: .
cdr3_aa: ASSLGVNYGYT

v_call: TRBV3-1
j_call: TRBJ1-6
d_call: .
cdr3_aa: ASSQGTVNNSPLH

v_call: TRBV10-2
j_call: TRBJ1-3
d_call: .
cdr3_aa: ASSESTGSSGNTIY

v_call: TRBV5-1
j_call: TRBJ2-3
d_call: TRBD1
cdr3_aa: ASSPYFGTGDTDTQY

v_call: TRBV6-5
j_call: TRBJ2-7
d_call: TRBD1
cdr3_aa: ASRFHRDRAISEQY

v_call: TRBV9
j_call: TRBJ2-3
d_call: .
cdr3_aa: ASSGDTQY

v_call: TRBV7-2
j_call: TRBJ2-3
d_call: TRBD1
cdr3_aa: ASSPTGQVTDTQY

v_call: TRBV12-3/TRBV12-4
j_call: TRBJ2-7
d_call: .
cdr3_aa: ASRMDSSYEQY

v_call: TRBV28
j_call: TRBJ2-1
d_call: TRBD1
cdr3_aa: ASSLSRGQQHNEQF

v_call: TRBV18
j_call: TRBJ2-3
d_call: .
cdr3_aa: ASSPQSGDDTQY

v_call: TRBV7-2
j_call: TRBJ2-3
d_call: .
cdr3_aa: ASSPQVGVPDTQY

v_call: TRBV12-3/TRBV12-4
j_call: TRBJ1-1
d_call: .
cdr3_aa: ASSLWGMNTEAF

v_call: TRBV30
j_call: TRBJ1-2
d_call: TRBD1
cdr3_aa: AWSVAGGYGYT

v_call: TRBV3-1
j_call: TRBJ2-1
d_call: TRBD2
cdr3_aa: ASSQESLAGGRNEQF